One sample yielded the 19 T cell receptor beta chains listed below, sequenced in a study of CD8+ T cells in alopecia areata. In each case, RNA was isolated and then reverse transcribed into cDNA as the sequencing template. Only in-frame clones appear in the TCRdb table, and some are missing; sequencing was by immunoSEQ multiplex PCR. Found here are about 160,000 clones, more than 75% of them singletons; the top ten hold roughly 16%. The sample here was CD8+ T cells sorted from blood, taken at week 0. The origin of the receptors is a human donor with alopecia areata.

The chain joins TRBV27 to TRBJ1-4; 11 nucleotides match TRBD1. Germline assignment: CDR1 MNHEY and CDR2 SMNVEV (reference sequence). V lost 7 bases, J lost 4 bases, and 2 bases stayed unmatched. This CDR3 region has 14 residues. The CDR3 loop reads CASTGTGGNEKLFF. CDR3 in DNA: TGTGCCAGCACCGGGACAGGGGGTAATGAAAAACTGTTTTTT.

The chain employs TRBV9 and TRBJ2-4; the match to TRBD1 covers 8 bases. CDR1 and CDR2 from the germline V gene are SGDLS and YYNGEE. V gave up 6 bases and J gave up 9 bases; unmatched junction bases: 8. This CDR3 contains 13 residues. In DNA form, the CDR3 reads TGTGCCAGCACCCTTTCCACAGGGGGCATTCAGTACTTC. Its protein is CASTLSTGGIQYF.

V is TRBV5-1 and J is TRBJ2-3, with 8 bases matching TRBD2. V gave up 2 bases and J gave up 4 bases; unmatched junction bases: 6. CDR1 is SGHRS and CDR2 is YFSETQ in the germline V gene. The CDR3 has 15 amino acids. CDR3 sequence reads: CASSLTGGPPDTQYF. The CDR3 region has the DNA TGCGCCAGCAGCTTAACGGGGGGGCCTCCAGATACGCAGTATTTT.

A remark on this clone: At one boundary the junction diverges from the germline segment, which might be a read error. The CDR3 loop reads CASSYSSGGSDEQYF. DNA of the CDR3: TGTGCCAGCAGTTACTCCTCTGGGGGCTCCGACGAGCAGTACTTC. V usage is TRBV6-5 and J usage is TRBJ2-7; D might be TRBD1 (6 bases). The CDR3 has 15 residues. Germline lookup yields CDR1 MNHEY and CDR2 SVGAGI.

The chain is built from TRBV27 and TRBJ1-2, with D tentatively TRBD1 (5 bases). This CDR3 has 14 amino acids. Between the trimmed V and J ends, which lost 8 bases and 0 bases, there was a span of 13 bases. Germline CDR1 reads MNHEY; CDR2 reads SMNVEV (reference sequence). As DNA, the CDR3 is TGTGCCAGCTCGCTAGGGGCAGCTAACTATGGCTACACCTTC. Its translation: CASSLGAANYGYTF.

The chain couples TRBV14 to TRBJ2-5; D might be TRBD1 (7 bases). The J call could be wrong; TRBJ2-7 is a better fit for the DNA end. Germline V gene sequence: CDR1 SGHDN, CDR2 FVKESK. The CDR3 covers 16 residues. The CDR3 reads CASSPIRQGGSYEQYF. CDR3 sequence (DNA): TGTGCCAGCAGCCCTATCCGACAGGGAGGATCGTACGAGCAGTACTTC.

CDR3 sequence: CATSRGSAQSYNEQFF. The DNA for the CDR3 is TGTGCCACCAGCAGAGGTTCCGCCCAGTCCTACAATGAGCAGTTCTTC. The V call is TRBV15, the J call TRBJ2-1; the D is unclear. Trimming took off 1 base at V and 1 base at J, with 11 bases between the two ends. This CDR3 contains 16 residues. From germline, CDR1 is LNHNV and CDR2 YYDKDF (reference sequence).

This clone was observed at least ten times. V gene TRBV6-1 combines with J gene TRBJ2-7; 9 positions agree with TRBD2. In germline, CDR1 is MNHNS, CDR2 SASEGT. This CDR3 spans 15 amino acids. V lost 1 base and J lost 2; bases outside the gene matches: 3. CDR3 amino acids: CASSEEAGGAYEQYF. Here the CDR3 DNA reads TGTGCCAGCAGTGAAGAAGCGGGGGGAGCCTACGAGCAGTACTTC.

CDR3: CASSLARTSSYNSPLHF. The CDR3 DNA reads TGTGCCAGCAGCTTAGCACGGACGAGCTCCTATAATTCACCCCTCCACTTT. The rearrangement joins TRBV7-9 to TRBJ1-6; D is uncertain. Germline loops: CDR1 SEHNR, CDR2 FQNEAQ (reference sequence). The CDR3 has 17 residues. V was trimmed by 0 bases and J by 0 bases, leaving 9 bases between them.

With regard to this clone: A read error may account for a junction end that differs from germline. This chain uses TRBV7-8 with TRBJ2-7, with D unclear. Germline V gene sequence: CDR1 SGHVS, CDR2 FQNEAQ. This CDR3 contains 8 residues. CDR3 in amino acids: CASSLSDF. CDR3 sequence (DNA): TGTGCCAGCAGCTTATCAGACTTC.

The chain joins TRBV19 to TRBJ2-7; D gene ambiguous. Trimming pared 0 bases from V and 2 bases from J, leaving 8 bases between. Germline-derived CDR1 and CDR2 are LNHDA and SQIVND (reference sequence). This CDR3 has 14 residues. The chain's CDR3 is CASSIDSTPYEQYF. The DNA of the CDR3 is TGTGCCAGTAGTATAGATTCTACGCCCTACGAGCAGTACTTC.

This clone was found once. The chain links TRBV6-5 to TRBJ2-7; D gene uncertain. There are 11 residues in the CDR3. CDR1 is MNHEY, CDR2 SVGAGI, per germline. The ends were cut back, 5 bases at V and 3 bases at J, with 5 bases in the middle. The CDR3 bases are TGTGCCAGCAGTGAAGGCTACGAGCAGTACTTC. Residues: CASSEGYEQYF.

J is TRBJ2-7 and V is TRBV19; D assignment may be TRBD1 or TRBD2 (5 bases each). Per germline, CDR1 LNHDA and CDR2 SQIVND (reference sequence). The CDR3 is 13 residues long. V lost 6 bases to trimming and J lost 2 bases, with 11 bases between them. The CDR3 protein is CASRGPGPYEQYF. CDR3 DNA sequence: TGTGCCAGTAGAGGACCGGGACCCTACGAGCAGTACTTC.

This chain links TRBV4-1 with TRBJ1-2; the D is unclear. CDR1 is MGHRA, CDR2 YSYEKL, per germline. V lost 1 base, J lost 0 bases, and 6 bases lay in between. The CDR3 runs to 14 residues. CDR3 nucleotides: TGCGCCAGCAGCCAAGGCCCAACTAACTATGGCTACACCTTC. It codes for CASSQGPTNYGYTF.

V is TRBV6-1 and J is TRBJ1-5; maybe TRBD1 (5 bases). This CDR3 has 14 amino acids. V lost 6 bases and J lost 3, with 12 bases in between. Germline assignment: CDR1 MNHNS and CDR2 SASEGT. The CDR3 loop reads CASRETVSNQPQHF. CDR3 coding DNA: TGTGCCAGCAGAGAGACAGTTTCCAATCAGCCCCAGCATTTT.

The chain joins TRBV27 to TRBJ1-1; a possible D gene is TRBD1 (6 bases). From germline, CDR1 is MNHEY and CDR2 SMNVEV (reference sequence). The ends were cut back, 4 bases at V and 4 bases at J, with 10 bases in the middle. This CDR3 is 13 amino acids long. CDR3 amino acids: CASSSPGATEAFF. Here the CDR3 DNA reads TGTGCCAGCAGTTCGCCAGGGGCCACTGAAGCTTTCTTT.

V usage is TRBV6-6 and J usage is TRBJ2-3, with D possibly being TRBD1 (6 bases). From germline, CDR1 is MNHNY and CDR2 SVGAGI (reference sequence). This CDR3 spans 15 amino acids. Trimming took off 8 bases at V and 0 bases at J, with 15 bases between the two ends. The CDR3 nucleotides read TGTGCCAGCGCACAGGGTGTGGTCAGCACAGATACGCAGTATTTT. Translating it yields CASAQGVVSTDTQYF.

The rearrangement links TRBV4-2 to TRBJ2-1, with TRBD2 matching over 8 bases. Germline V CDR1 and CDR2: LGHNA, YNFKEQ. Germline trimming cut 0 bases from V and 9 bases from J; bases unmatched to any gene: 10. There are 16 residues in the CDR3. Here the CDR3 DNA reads TGTGCCAGCAGCCAAGATCTCGACGGGAGGGCCGGTGAGCAGTTCTTC. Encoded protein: CASSQDLDGRAGEQFF.

CDR3 residues: CSVSTGQGNYGYTF. CDR3 DNA sequence: TGCAGCGTCTCTACAGGACAGGGGAACTATGGCTACACCTTC. V is TRBV29-1 and J is TRBJ1-2; 9 bases are shared with TRBD1. The CDR3 has 14 amino acids. V dropped 6 bases and J dropped 2; count of bases not matched to a gene: 7. The germline CDR1 and CDR2 sequences are SQVTM and ANQGSEA.